This T cell receptor beta chain was captured by sequencing in a study of cytomegalovirus exposure and HLA in healthy donors. The study's findings and limits: Reportedly, cytomegalovirus status was diagnosed with high sensitivity and specificity.

The length of the CDR3 is 14 residues. V lost 3 bases to trimming and J lost 3 bases, with 12 bases between them. Germline V gene lookup returns CDR1 MNHEY and CDR2 SMNVEV (reference sequence). Note on this clone: Antigen: not known.

Primers: 60 Vbeta forward and 13 Jbeta reverse. Here immunoSEQ multiplex PCR was the method, and the copy in TCRdb shows in-frame clones only, minus some. The data show around 240,000 clones, 82% seen once. The receptor was derived from a woman in her thirties or forties in good health and CMV-seropositive. Sequencing was performed on PBMCs. The V call is TRBV27, the J call TRBJ2-7; D perhaps matches TRBD1 (5 bases). CDR3 region: CASSFQDTSYEQYF. CDR3 in DNA: TGTGCCAGCAGTTTCCAGGACACCAGCTACGAGCAGTACTTC.